Each of the 28 T cell receptor beta chains below was sequenced from the same sample in a study of blood T cell repertoires in COVID-19. The method was immunoSEQ multiplex PCR; TCRdb's version includes in-frame clones alone and lacks a portion of them. The sample has about 150,000 clones; around four fifths are singletons. Specimen: peripheral blood. These receptors were collected from a woman older than 75 with acute or convalescent COVID-19.

The chain carries TRBV7-2 and TRBJ2-5, with D possibly being TRBD1 (5 bases). Germline CDR1 SGHTA, CDR2 FQGNSA. V was shortened by 0 bases and J by 5 bases, with 10 bases between the two germline ends. The CDR3 loop spans 14 amino acids. The CDR3 sequence is CASSLALRAETQYF. CDR3 nucleotides: TGTGCCAGCAGCTTAGCGCTCAGGGCCGAGACCCAGTACTTC.

This clone was recorded only once. This rearrangement joins TRBV5-1 to TRBJ2-2; 16 bases agree with TRBD2. J was trimmed by 7 bases and V by 5 bases; bases with no gene match: 14. This CDR3 has 19 amino acids. CDR1 is SGHRS and CDR2 is YFSETQ in the germline V gene. As DNA, the CDR3 is TGCGCCAGCAGACCCGTGGGACTAGCGGGGGGGCCGGTTATCGGGGAGCTGTTTTTT. This gives the protein CASRPVGLAGGPVIGELFF.

The table lists this clone with a count of one. This chain links TRBV3-1 (or the pseudogene TRBV3-2) with TRBJ1-6; D uncertain. This CDR3 region has 14 residues. Germline V gene lookup returns CDR1 LGHDT and CDR2 YNNKEL (reference sequence). V dropped 1 base and J dropped 9 bases, with 10 bases sitting between them. Here the CDR3 DNA reads TGTGCCAGCAGCCAAGTCCGGGGAGGTTCACCCCTCCACTTT. Amino acids: CASSQVRGGSPLHF.

This chain joins TRBV29-1 and TRBJ2-3; 14 positions match TRBD2. Germline CDR1 and CDR2: SQVTM and ANQGSEA. With V trimmed by 6 bases and J by 4 bases, 6 bases remained unmatched. CDR3 length: 15 residues. For the CDR3, the DNA is TGCAGCGTCGCGGGACTAGCGGGAGATGCAGATACGCAGTATTTT. It encodes CSVAGLAGDADTQYF.

The rearrangement links TRBV19 to TRBJ1-1; D not resolved. Per germline, CDR1 LNHDA and CDR2 SQIVND (reference sequence). The CDR3 length is 15 residues. Trimming shortened V by 5 bases and J by 1 base, and 14 bases separated the two germline ends. DNA for the CDR3: TGTGCCAGTAGTCCTACCTCTGTAAAGAACACTGAAGCTTTCTTT. The encoded protein is CASSPTSVKNTEAFF.

This clone was recorded a few times. The gene calls are TRBV7-9 and TRBJ2-3, with TRBD2 matching over 8 bases. The CDR3 length is 15 residues. The germline CDR1 and CDR2 sequences are SEHNR and FQNEAQ (reference sequence). V gave up 2 bases and J gave up 1 base; unmatched junction bases: 2. Here the CDR3 reads CASSLIAGRTDTQYF. The CDR3 DNA sequence: TGTGCCAGCAGCTTAATAGCGGGACGCACAGATACGCAGTATTTT.

This rearrangement joins TRBV9 to TRBJ2-2; 9 bases align to TRBD1. Per germline, CDR1 SGDLS and CDR2 YYNGEE. J lost 5 bases, V lost 3 bases, and 5 bases had no gene match. CDR3 length: 15 residues. CDR3 amino acids: CASSAMTGGTGELFF. CDR3 in DNA: TGTGCCAGCAGCGCTATGACAGGGGGTACCGGGGAGCTGTTTTTT.

The table lists this clone with a count of one. The chain joins TRBV15 to TRBJ2-7; D not certain. The CDR3 sequence is 12 residues long. Germline CDR1 reads LNHNV; CDR2 reads YYDKDF (reference sequence). Deletions cut 0 bases from V and 3 bases from J, with 3 bases between. This CDR3 is CATSRDNYEQYF. The DNA of the CDR3 is TGTGCCACCAGCAGAGATAACTACGAGCAGTACTTC.

This chain uses TRBV19 with TRBJ2-1; 14 bases fit TRBD2. CDR3 length equals 21 residues. The J segment lost 2 bases and the V segment lost 3 bases, leaving 15 bases of the junction unmatched. The germline V gene has CDR1 LNHDA and CDR2 SQIVND (reference sequence). The CDR3 is CASSIRPFGTSGRPTYNEQFF. CDR3 nucleotides: TGTGCCAGTAGTATTCGCCCCTTCGGGACTAGCGGGAGACCCACCTACAATGAGCAGTTCTTC.

V gene TRBV6-5 combines with J gene TRBJ1-2; D uncertain. CDR3 length equals 15 residues. The ends were cut back, 0 bases at V and 5 bases at J, with 13 bases in the middle. Germline V gene lookup returns CDR1 MNHEY and CDR2 SVGAGI. The CDR3 loop is CASSYSLGSSYGYTF. CDR3 nucleotides: TGTGCCAGCAGTTACTCGCTAGGGAGTAGTTATGGCTACACCTTC.

The chain recombines TRBV6-5 with TRBJ1-2, with 7 bases matching TRBD1. Per the germline V gene, CDR1 is MNHEY and CDR2 is SVGAGI. The CDR3 is made up of 14 amino acids. The trim removed 5 bases at V and 4 bases at J, leaving 7 bases unmatched. The CDR3 DNA reads as TGTGCCAGCAGTACCGACAGGGTGGGCTATGGCTACACCTTC. The encoded protein is CASSTDRVGYGYTF.

The chain couples TRBV6-2 or TRBV6-3 to TRBJ1-1, with TRBD1 identical over 9 bases. Germline V CDR1 and CDR2: MNHEY, SVGEGT. J was trimmed by 2 bases and V by 2 bases; bases with no gene match: 12. The CDR3 consists of 18 residues. CDR3 nucleotide sequence: TGTGCCAGCAGTTACCCCGGACAGGGGTTTATGAAAAACACTGAAGCTTTCTTT. Protein: CASSYPGQGFMKNTEAFF.

The sample holds one count of this clone. The chain couples TRBV9 to TRBJ1-1, with 9 bases aligning to TRBD1. The CDR3 runs to 17 residues. Germline V gives CDR1 SGDLS, CDR2 YYNGEE. The J segment lost 5 bases and the V segment lost 3 bases, leaving 14 bases of the junction unmatched. The CDR3 is CASSASGTGSVATEAFF. DNA of the CDR3: TGTGCCAGCAGCGCGTCCGGGACAGGGAGTGTAGCAACTGAAGCTTTCTTT.

The rearrangement uses TRBV28 and TRBJ1-5, with D maybe TRBD1 (6 bases). Germline V lookup: CDR1 MDHEN, CDR2 SYDVKM. This CDR3 comprises 15 residues. The V end was cut by 4 bases, the J end by 4 bases, with 14 bases between. The CDR3 protein is CASSSTGQGNQPQHF. CDR3 DNA: TGTGCCAGCAGTTCAACGGGGCAGGGGAATCAGCCCCAGCATTTT.

The chain's CDR3 is CASSLESGDGAFF. Written as DNA, the CDR3 is TGTGCCAGCAGCTTAGAGTCGGGGGACGGAGCTTTCTTT. V is TRBV7-8 and J is TRBJ1-1; the D gene is possibly TRBD1 (5 bases). V shed 1 base and J shed 10 bases, with 13 bases lying between them. This CDR3 region has 13 residues. The V gene's germline CDR1 is SGHVS and CDR2 FQNEAQ.

The rearrangement links TRBV5-5 to TRBJ2-7, with D perhaps matching TRBD1 (8 bases). The germline V gene has CDR1 SGHKS and CDR2 YYEKEE (reference sequence). Trimming removed 4 bases from V and 6 bases from J, with 17 bases in between. The CDR3 spans 14 residues. In DNA, the CDR3 is TGTGCCAGCAGCGGAACAGGGGGAGGGTTCGAGCAGTACTTC. Amino acids: CASSGTGGGFEQYF.

The chain uses TRBV2 and TRBJ1-1; D may be TRBD1 (5 bases). CDR1 is SNHLY, CDR2 FYNNEI, per germline. The CDR3 covers 12 residues. V shed 5 bases and J shed 9 bases, with 13 bases lying between them. DNA of the CDR3: TGTGCCAGCAGTCCGATCAGACAGCAAGCTTTCTTT. Residues: CASSPIRQQAFF.

This rearrangement joins TRBV7-2 to TRBJ1-2; D gene ambiguous. Trimming took 0 bases from V and 4 from J, leaving 6 bases between them. The CDR3 is 13 amino acids. Per germline, CDR1 SGHTA and CDR2 FQGNSA. The CDR3 bases are TGTGCCAGCAGCTTAGCGACTTTCTATGGCTACACCTTC. The encoded protein is CASSLATFYGYTF.

The V and J genes are TRBV7-9 and TRBJ1-4; TRBD1 agrees at 7 bases. The CDR3 is made up of 13 amino acids. Trimming took 6 bases from V and 8 from J; bases not matched to a gene: 6. Germline-derived CDR1 and CDR2 are SEHNR and FQNEAQ (reference sequence). CDR3 sequence reads: CASRRQGLEKLFF. CDR3 sequence (DNA): TGTGCCAGCAGGCGACAGGGCCTCGAAAAACTGTTTTTT. The variable domain in full, completed from reference TRBV7-9 and TRBJ1-4, reads DTGVSQNPRHKITKRGQNVTFRCDPISEHNRLYWYRQTLGQGPEFLTYFQNEAQLEKSRLLSDRFSAERPKGSFSTLEIQRTEQGDSAMYLCASRRQGLEKLFFGSGTQLSVL.

The chain combines TRBV3-1 (or the pseudogene TRBV3-2) with TRBJ2-1; D possibly corresponds to TRBD2 (5 bases). The CDR3 is 14 residues long. Between the trimmed V and J ends, which lost 4 bases and 8 bases, there was a span of 15 bases. CDR1 is LGHDT, CDR2 YNNKEL, per germline (reference sequence). The CDR3 coding sequence is TGTGCCAGCAGCCGAGGGTGGCGAGACGATGAGCAGTTCTTC. It codes for CASSRGWRDDEQFF.

The chain joins TRBV7-2 to TRBJ1-3; D remains ambiguous. The germline gives CDR1 SGHTA, CDR2 FQGNSA. Trimming pared 2 bases from V and 4 bases from J, leaving 9 bases between. The CDR3 consists of 14 residues. The CDR3 reads CASSLIGVGNTIYF. The CDR3 DNA is TGTGCCAGCAGCTTAATCGGGGTAGGAAACACCATATATTTT.

This chain joins TRBV4-3 and TRBJ2-5; TRBD1 aligns across 10 bases. Germline values: CDR1 LGHNA, CDR2 YSLEER. The CDR3 contains 15 residues. V trimming: 5 bases; J trimming: 5 bases; junction bases outside the gene matches: 8. The CDR3 DNA reads as TGCGCCAGCAGCAACCGACAGGGGGCTGGGGAGACCCAGTACTTC. As protein: CASSNRQGAGETQYF.

The J gene is TRBJ1-5, the V gene TRBV3-1 (or the pseudogene TRBV3-2), with a possible D match to TRBD1 (6 bases). Germline loops: CDR1 LGHDT, CDR2 YNNKEL (reference sequence). The CDR3 runs 14 residues. The V end lost 4 bases, the J end lost 4 bases, and 11 bases lay between the germline ends. The CDR3 spells CASSLGQYNQPQHF. The CDR3 DNA follows: TGTGCCAGCAGCCTAGGACAGTATAATCAGCCCCAGCATTTT.

The rearrangement uses TRBV11-3 and TRBJ1-1; 8 positions agree with TRBD1. The CDR3 length is 15 residues. Germline-derived CDR1 and CDR2 are SGHNT and YENEEA. V lost 3 bases and J lost 2; bases outside the gene matches: 5. In nucleotides, the CDR3 is TGTGCCAGCAGCTTGGGGACAGGCCCAAACACTGAAGCTTTCTTT. Translated: CASSLGTGPNTEAFF.

The chain carries TRBV5-1 and TRBJ1-2, with TRBD1 matching 11 bases. The ends lost 3 bases at V and 7 bases at J; junction bases unmatched: 5. The CDR3 loop spans 14 amino acids. Germline CDR1 and CDR2: SGHRS and YFSETQ. The CDR3: CASSSGGTGGGYTF. CDR3 nucleotides: TGCGCCAGCAGCTCTGGTGGGACAGGGGGTGGCTACACCTTC.

This clone was seen a few times. Here the CDR3 DNA reads TGTGCCAGCAGCTTAGATGGTAGCGGCACCACAGATACGCAGTATTTT. Its translation is CASSLDGSGTTDTQYF. The V gene is TRBV11-2, the J gene TRBJ2-3, with a possible D match to TRBD2 (6 bases). The germline gives CDR1 SGHAT, CDR2 FQNNGV. CDR3 size: 16 residues. V lost 0 bases and J 2 bases, leaving 12 bases between the germline ends.

The gene calls are TRBV19 and TRBJ2-1; 9 bases are a match to TRBD2. Trimming at V came to 4 bases and at J to 3 bases, leaving 10 bases not matched to a gene. The germline V gene encodes CDR1 LNHDA and CDR2 SQIVND (reference sequence). The CDR3 is made up of 17 amino acids. The CDR3 sequence: CASSTSAGLALYNEQFF. The CDR3 coding sequence is TGTGCCAGTAGTACGTCCGCGGGACTAGCTCTCTACAATGAGCAGTTCTTC.

The chain is built from TRBV19 and TRBJ2-1, with 7 bases identical to TRBD1. The germline V gene encodes CDR1 LNHDA and CDR2 SQIVND (reference sequence). J lost 10 bases, V lost 4 bases, and 13 bases had no gene match. The CDR3 loop spans 15 amino acids. The DNA for the CDR3 is TGTGCCAGTAGTACCCTGGGGACAGCGGCTGGGGAGCAGTTCTTC. It is translated as CASSTLGTAAGEQFF.